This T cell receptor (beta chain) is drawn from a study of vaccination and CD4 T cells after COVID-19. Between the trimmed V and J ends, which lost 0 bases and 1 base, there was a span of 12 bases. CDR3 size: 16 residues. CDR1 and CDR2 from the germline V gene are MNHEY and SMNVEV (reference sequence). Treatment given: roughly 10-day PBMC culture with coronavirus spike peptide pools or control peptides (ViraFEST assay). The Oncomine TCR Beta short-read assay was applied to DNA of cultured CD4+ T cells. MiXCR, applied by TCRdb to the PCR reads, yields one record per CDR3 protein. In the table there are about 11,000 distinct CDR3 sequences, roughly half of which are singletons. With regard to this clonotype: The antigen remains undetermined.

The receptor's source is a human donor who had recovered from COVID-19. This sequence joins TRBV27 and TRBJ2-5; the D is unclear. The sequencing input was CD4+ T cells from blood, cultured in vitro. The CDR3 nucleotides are TGTGCCAGCAGTTTATCGATCGCACTCTTCCAAGAGACCCAGTACTTC. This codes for CASSLSIALFQETQYF.